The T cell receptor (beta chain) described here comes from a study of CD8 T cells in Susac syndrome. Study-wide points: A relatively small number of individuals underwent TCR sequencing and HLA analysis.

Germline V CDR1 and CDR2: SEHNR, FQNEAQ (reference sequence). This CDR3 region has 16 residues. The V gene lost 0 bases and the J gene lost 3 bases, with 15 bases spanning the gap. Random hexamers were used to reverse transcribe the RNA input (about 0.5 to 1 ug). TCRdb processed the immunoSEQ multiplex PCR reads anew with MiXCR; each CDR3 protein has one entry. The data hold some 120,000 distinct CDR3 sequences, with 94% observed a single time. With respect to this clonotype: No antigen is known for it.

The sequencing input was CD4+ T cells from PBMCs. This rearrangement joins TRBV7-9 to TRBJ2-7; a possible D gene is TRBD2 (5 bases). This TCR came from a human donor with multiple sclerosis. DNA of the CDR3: TGTGCCAGCAGCTTAGCGCTTAGGAGAGGGTACTACGAGCAGTACTTC. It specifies CASSLALRRGYYEQYF.